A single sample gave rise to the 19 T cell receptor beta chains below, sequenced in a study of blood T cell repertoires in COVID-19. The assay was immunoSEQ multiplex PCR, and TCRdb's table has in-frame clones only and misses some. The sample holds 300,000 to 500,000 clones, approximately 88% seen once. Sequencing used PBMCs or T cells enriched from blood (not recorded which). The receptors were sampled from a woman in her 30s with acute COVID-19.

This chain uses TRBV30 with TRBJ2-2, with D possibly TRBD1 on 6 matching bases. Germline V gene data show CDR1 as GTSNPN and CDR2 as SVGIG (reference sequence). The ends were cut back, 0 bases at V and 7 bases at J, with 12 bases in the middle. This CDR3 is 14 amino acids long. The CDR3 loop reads CAWSVDRFVGELFF. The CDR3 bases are TGTGCCTGGAGTGTAGACAGGTTTGTCGGGGAGCTGTTTTTT.

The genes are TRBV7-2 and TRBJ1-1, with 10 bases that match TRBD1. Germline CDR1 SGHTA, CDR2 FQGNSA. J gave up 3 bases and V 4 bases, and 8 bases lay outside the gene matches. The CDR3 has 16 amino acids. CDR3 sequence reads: CASSSLGTGEHTEAFF. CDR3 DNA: TGTGCCAGCAGCTCTCTAGGGACAGGGGAGCACACTGAAGCTTTCTTT.

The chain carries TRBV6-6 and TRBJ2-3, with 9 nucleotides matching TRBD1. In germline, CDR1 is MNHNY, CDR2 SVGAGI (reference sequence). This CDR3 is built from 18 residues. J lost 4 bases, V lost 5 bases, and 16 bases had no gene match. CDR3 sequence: CASSPDPQGQGGPDTQYF. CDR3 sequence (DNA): TGTGCCAGCAGTCCCGACCCCCAGGGACAGGGAGGCCCAGATACGCAGTATTTT.

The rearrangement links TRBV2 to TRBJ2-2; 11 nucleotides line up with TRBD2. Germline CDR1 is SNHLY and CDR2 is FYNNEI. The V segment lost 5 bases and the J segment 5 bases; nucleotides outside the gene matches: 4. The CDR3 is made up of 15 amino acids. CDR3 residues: CASSFPSGGTGELFF. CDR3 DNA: TGTGCCAGCAGTTTCCCTAGCGGGGGGACCGGGGAGCTGTTTTTT.

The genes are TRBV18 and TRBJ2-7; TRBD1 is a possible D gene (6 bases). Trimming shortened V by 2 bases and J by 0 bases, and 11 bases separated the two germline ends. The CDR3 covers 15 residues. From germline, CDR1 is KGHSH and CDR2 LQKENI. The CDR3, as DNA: TGTGCCAGCTCACCATATGCAGGGGACTCCTACGAGCAGTACTTC. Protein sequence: CASSPYAGDSYEQYF.

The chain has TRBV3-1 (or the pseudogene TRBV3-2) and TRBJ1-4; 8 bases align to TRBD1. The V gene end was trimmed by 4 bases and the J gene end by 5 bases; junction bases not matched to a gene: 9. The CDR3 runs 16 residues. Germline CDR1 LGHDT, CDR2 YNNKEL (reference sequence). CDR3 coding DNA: TGTGCCAGCAGCCCCTTGACCACAGGGGGGAATGAAAAACTGTTTTTT. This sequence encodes CASSPLTTGGNEKLFF.

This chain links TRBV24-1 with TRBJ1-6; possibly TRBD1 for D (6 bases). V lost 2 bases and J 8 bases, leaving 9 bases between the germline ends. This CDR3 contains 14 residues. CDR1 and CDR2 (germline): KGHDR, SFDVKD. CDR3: CATSDYRVDSPLHF. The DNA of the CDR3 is TGTGCCACCAGTGATTACAGGGTTGATTCACCCCTCCACTTT.

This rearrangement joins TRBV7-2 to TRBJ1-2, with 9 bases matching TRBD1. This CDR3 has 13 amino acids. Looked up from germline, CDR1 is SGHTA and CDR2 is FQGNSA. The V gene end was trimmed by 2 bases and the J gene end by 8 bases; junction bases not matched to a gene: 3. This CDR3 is CASSLRTGDGYTF. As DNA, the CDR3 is TGTGCCAGCAGCTTACGGACAGGGGACGGCTACACCTTC.

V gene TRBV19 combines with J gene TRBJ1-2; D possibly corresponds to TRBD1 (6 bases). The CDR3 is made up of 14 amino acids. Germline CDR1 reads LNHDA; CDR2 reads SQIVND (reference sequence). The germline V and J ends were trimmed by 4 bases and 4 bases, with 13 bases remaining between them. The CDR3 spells CASSTPQGGYGYTF. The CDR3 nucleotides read TGTGCCAGTAGTACGCCACAGGGTGGCTATGGCTACACCTTC.

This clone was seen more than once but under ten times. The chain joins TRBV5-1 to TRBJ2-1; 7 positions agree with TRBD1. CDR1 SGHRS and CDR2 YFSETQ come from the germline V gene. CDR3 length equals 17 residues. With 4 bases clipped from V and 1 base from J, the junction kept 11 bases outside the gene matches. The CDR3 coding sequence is TGCGCCAGCAGCACCCTAACAGAGGGGGCATCCTACAATGAGCAGTTCTTC. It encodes CASSTLTEGASYNEQFF. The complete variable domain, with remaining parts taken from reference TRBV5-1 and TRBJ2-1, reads KAGVTQTPRYLIKTRGQQVTLSCSPISGHRSVSWYQQTPGQGLQFLFEYFSETQRNKGNFPGRFSGRQFSNSRSEMNVSTLELGDSALYLCASSTLTEGASYNEQFFGPGTRLTVL.

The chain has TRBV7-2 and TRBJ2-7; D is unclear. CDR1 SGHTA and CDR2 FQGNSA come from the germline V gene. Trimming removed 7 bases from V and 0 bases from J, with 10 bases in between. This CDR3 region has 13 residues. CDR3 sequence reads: CASTMRSSYEQYF. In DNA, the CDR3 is TGTGCCAGCACCATGAGGAGCTCCTACGAGCAGTACTTC.

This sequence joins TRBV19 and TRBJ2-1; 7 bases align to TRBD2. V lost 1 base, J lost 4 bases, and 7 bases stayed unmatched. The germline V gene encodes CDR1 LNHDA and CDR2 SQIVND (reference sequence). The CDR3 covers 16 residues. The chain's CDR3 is CASSIVRGLSYNEQFF. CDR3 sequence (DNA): TGTGCCAGTAGTATAGTTCGGGGACTATCTTACAATGAGCAGTTCTTC.

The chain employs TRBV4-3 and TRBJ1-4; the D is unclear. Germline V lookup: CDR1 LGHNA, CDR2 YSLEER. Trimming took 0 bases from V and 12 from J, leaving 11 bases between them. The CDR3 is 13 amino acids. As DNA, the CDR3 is TGCGCCAGCAGCCAAGAGGAGGACTCGGAACTGTTTTTT. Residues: CASSQEEDSELFF.

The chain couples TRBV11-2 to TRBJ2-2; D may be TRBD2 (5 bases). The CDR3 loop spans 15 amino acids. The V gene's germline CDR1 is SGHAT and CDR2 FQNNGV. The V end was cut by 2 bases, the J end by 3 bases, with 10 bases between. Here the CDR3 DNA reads TGTGCCAGCAGCTTATTGAGCGGTTACACCGGGGAGCTGTTTTTT. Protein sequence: CASSLLSGYTGELFF.

In DNA form, the CDR3 reads TGCGCCAGCAGATTTACCCCAACAGGAACTGGAAACACCATATATTTT. Protein sequence: CASRFTPTGTGNTIYF. The chain recombines TRBV5-1 with TRBJ1-3, with D tentatively TRBD1 (5 bases). Between the trimmed V and J ends, which lost 5 bases and 2 bases, there was a span of 17 bases. Germline lookup yields CDR1 SGHRS and CDR2 YFSETQ. CDR3 length: 16 residues.

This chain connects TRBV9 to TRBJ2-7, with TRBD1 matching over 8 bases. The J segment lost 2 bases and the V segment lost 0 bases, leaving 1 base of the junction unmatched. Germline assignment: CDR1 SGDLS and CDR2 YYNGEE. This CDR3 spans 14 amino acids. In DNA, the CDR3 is TGTGCCAGCAGCGTAGAGGGACAGGCCTACGAGCAGTACTTC. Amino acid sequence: CASSVEGQAYEQYF.

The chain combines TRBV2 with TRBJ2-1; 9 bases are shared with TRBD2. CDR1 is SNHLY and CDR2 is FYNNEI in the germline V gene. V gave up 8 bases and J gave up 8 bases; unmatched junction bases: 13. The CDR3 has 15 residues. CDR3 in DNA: TGTGCCAGCGGGGACCAGGGCGGGGGGGCCCATGAGCAGTTCTTC. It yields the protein CASGDQGGGAHEQFF.

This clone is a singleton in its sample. In DNA, the CDR3 is TGCGCCAGCAGCCTACGGACAGGATCCGGGAAACTGTTTTTT. It encodes CASSLRTGSGKLFF. V usage is TRBV4-3 and J usage is TRBJ1-4; 7 bases map to TRBD1. Germline V gene sequence: CDR1 LGHNA, CDR2 YSLEER. The CDR3 is made up of 14 amino acids. The V and J ends lost 4 bases and 11 bases, in that order; junction bases with no gene match: 10.

The CDR3 DNA reads as TGCGCCAGCAGCTTGCTTCAGGCTAGCCAGTACAATGAGCAGTTCTTC. Protein product: CASSLLQASQYNEQFF. V is TRBV5-1 and J is TRBJ2-1; perhaps TRBD2 as D (5 bases). CDR3 size: 16 residues. Germline V CDR1 and CDR2: SGHRS, YFSETQ. The V end was cut by 1 base, the J end by 4 bases, with 15 bases between.